The 21 T cell receptor beta chains reported below all come from one sample, sequenced in a study of blood T cell repertoires in COVID-19. Sequenced by immunoSEQ multiplex PCR; TCRdb stores in-frame clones only, minus some. The sample consists of 200,000 to 250,000 clones, roughly 88% of them appearing once. The sample comprised peripheral blood. All receptors derive from a woman aged 80 or older with COVID-19, enrolled during active disease.

The chain combines TRBV19 with TRBJ2-1; D gene ambiguous. V dropped 6 bases and J dropped 7 bases, with 10 bases sitting between them. The germline CDR1 and CDR2 sequences are LNHDA and SQIVND (reference sequence). This CDR3 contains 12 residues. CDR3: CASRGRSNEQFF. CDR3 sequence (DNA): TGTGCCAGTAGGGGCAGAAGTAATGAGCAGTTCTTC. Based on the CDR3 plus reference TRBV19 and TRBJ2-1, the full variable domain is DGGITQSPKYLFRKEGQNVTLSCEQNLNHDAMYWYRQDPGQGLRLIYYSQIVNDFQKGDIAEGYSVSREKKESFPLTVTSAQKNPTAFYLCASRGRSNEQFFGPGTRLTVL.

The V and J genes are TRBV7-2 and TRBJ2-5; TRBD2 matches 11 bases. From germline, CDR1 is SGHTA and CDR2 FQGNSA. With 5 bases clipped from V and 1 base from J, the junction kept 6 bases outside the gene matches. This CDR3 comprises 16 residues. CDR3 region: CASSITSGGGQETQYF. The CDR3 DNA reads TGTGCCAGCAGCATAACTAGCGGGGGCGGCCAAGAGACCCAGTACTTC. The full variable domain, in which reference TRBV7-2 and TRBJ2-5 provide the parts outside the CDR3, is GAGVSQSPSNKVTEKGKDVELRCDPISGHTALYWYRQSLGQGLEFLIYFQGNSAPDKSGLPSDRFSAERTGGSVSTLTIQRTQQEDSAVYLCASSITSGGGQETQYFGPGTRLLVL.

The J gene is TRBJ1-1, the V gene TRBV7-9, with TRBD1 identical over 7 bases. There are 15 residues in the CDR3. With V trimmed by 4 bases and J by 1 base, 6 bases remained unmatched. Looked up from germline, CDR1 is SEHNR and CDR2 is FQNEAQ (reference sequence). CDR3 region: CASSWNRDRNTEAFF. The DNA for the CDR3 is TGTGCCAGCAGCTGGAACCGGGACAGGAACACTGAAGCTTTCTTT.

This chain connects TRBV3-1 (or the pseudogene TRBV3-2) to TRBJ2-7, with D tentatively TRBD2 (6 bases). V was trimmed by 3 bases and J by 7 bases, leaving 10 bases between them. The germline CDR1 and CDR2 sequences are LGHDT and YNNKEL (reference sequence). The CDR3 contains 12 residues. CDR3 in DNA: TGTGCCAGCAGCCAGGGGGGTACTGAGCAGTACTTC. Translated: CASSQGGTEQYF.

This chain uses TRBV3-1 (or the pseudogene TRBV3-2) with TRBJ1-1, with D possibly being TRBD1 (6 bases). The V gene's germline CDR1 is LGHDT and CDR2 YNNKEL (reference sequence). Trimming pared 1 base from V and 4 bases from J, leaving 13 bases between. This CDR3 has 15 residues. For the CDR3, the DNA is TGTGCCAGCAGCCAAGGGACAGCAGCCAGCACTGAAGCTTTCTTT. It encodes CASSQGTAASTEAFF.

This chain links TRBV6-1 with TRBJ1-1, with D perhaps TRBD1 (5 bases). CDR1 MNHNS and CDR2 SASEGT come from the germline V gene. The CDR3 totals 15 residues. With 3 bases removed from V and 3 bases from J, the gap between germline ends came to 14 bases. The DNA for the CDR3 is TGTGCCAGCAGTGACGGAGACAGCATTTACACTGAAGCTTTCTTT. It specifies CASSDGDSIYTEAFF.

The rearrangement uses TRBV12-3 or TRBV12-4 and TRBJ1-6; TRBD1 might be the D (5 bases). The ends were cut back, 3 bases at V and 14 bases at J, with 14 bases in the middle. This CDR3 comprises 13 residues. The CDR3 DNA is TGTGCCAGCAGTTTGGGGCAGCCGATCACCCTCCACTTT. It translates to CASSLGQPITLHF.

The chain is built from TRBV19 and TRBJ1-2; 8 bases fit TRBD1. The CDR3 runs 15 residues. Germline V gene lookup returns CDR1 LNHDA and CDR2 SQIVND (reference sequence). The V and J ends lost 4 bases and 4 bases, in that order; junction bases with no gene match: 8. CDR3 amino acids: CASSSQGASGYGYTF. Written as DNA, the CDR3 is TGTGCCAGTAGTAGCCAGGGGGCTAGCGGCTATGGCTACACCTTC.

The chain recombines TRBV24-1 with TRBJ2-3, with 12 positions matching TRBD2. The CDR3 loop spans 15 amino acids. With 8 bases clipped from V and 6 bases from J, the junction kept 8 bases outside the gene matches. Germline values: CDR1 KGHDR, CDR2 SFDVKD. The CDR3 DNA follows: TGTGCCACCATCGGGCTAGCGGGGGGGCGGGATACGCAGTATTTT. Translation gives CATIGLAGGRDTQYF.

This clone appeared a single time. V and J are TRBV28 and TRBJ2-7; D is possibly TRBD2 (7 bases). The germline V and J ends were trimmed by 2 bases and 4 bases, with 12 bases remaining between them. This CDR3 region has 14 residues. CDR1 is MDHEN and CDR2 is SYDVKM in the germline V gene. The CDR3 coding sequence is TGTGCCAGCAGTTTAGCGGGGGCGCGATACGAGCAGTACGTC. Protein product: CASSLAGARYEQYV.

The CDR3 nucleotides are TGTGCCAGCAGCTTAGAGTCACGGACTAACACTGAAGCTTTCTTT. Protein: CASSLESRTNTEAFF. The V and J genes are TRBV11-3 and TRBJ1-1; no firm D call. V lost 0 bases and J 2 bases, leaving 10 bases between the germline ends. CDR1 SGHNT and CDR2 YENEEA come from the germline V gene. This CDR3 has 15 residues.

The chain employs TRBV10-1 and TRBJ1-3; D unclear. The CDR3 is 14 residues long. Germline V gene sequence: CDR1 WNHNN, CDR2 SYGVQD (reference sequence). Trimming took 3 bases from V and 0 from J, leaving 6 bases between them. The CDR3 DNA reads TGCGCCAGCAGTGACGCTAACTCTGGAAACACCATATATTTT. Protein: CASSDANSGNTIYF.

This chain connects TRBV7-2 to TRBJ2-5, with 7 bases lining up with TRBD2. This CDR3 has 16 amino acids. Germline V gene lookup returns CDR1 SGHTA and CDR2 FQGNSA. Trimming removed 1 base from V and 2 bases from J; junction bases left unmatched: 7. The CDR3 protein is CASSLVALAVQETQYF. CDR3 bases: TGTGCCAGCAGCTTAGTTGCCCTAGCGGTTCAAGAGACCCAGTACTTC.

This chain uses TRBV28 with TRBJ2-7; a weak D match, TRBD2 (5 bases). CDR3 length: 13 amino acids. Germline V lookup: CDR1 MDHEN, CDR2 SYDVKM. The V gene lost 7 bases and the J gene lost 7 bases, with 17 bases spanning the gap. The CDR3 sequence is CASINAGGREQYV. CDR3 bases: TGTGCCAGCATAAACGCCGGCGGGCGTGAGCAGTACGTC.

The V gene is TRBV6-6, the J gene TRBJ1-1, with TRBD1 as a possible D gene (6 bases). There are 16 residues in the CDR3. Germline loops: CDR1 MNHNY, CDR2 SVGAGI (reference sequence). V lost 6 bases, J lost 0 bases, and 17 bases lay in between. The CDR3 loop is CASSPSGQFMNTEAFF. As DNA, the CDR3 is TGTGCCAGCAGCCCCTCCGGACAGTTTATGAACACTGAAGCTTTCTTT.

The chain has TRBV18 and TRBJ2-3; D is perhaps TRBD1 (6 bases). Germline V gene lookup returns CDR1 KGHSH and CDR2 LQKENI. V was pared by 3 bases and J by 1 base, with 11 bases between. This CDR3 is 15 amino acids long. CDR3 in amino acids: CASSPKDSGTDTQYF. The CDR3 nucleotides read TGTGCCAGCTCACCTAAGGACAGTGGCACAGATACGCAGTATTTT.

This chain joins TRBV7-9 and TRBJ2-1, with 9 bases that match TRBD1. The trim removed 4 bases at V and 4 bases at J, leaving 17 bases unmatched. The CDR3 is made up of 19 amino acids. In germline, CDR1 is SEHNR, CDR2 FQNEAQ (reference sequence). The CDR3 here is CASSSIFTGGPQIYNEQFF. The CDR3 coding sequence is TGTGCCAGCAGCTCCATCTTCACAGGGGGCCCCCAGATATACAATGAGCAGTTCTTC.

This clone was detected only once. This chain joins TRBV6-5 and TRBJ2-1, with D maybe TRBD1 (6 bases). The CDR3 sequence is 15 residues long. V lost 4 bases to trimming and J lost 9 bases, with 19 bases between them. Germline assignment: CDR1 MNHEY and CDR2 SVGAGI. The DNA for the CDR3 is TGTGCCAGCAGTTCCCCAGATCAGGGGAAAGGTGAGCAGTTCTTC. Amino acids: CASSSPDQGKGEQFF.

This clone was counted once. CDR3 sequence reads: CASSLAAAGGEQFF. CDR3 nucleotides: TGCGCCAGCAGCTTGGCCGCCGCAGGAGGGGAGCAGTTCTTC. The gene calls are TRBV5-1 and TRBJ2-1; TRBD2 is a possible D gene (6 bases). Germline values: CDR1 SGHRS, CDR2 YFSETQ. The CDR3 extends over 14 amino acids. V lost 0 bases and J lost 10, with 14 bases in between.

The J gene is TRBJ2-5, the V gene TRBV28; tentatively, D is TRBD1 (5 bases). V was shortened by 5 bases and J by 2 bases, with 15 bases between the two germline ends. This CDR3 contains 15 residues. Germline-derived CDR1 and CDR2 are MDHEN and SYDVKM. The CDR3 DNA is TGTGCCAGCAGTCCTCCTCGACAGTTTCAAGAGACCCAGTACTTC. As protein: CASSPPRQFQETQYF.

In its sample, this clone was seen a few times. This chain links TRBV5-1 with TRBJ1-4, with a tentative D call TRBD1 (6 bases). Looked up from germline, CDR1 is SGHRS and CDR2 is YFSETQ. Trimming took off 0 bases at V and 8 bases at J, with 17 bases between the two ends. The length of the CDR3 is 16 residues. The CDR3 nucleotides are TGCGCCAGCAGCTTGGCTGAAGGGGGTTTTGGGGAAAAACTGTTTTTT. Its protein is CASSLAEGGFGEKLFF.